The 30 T cell receptor beta chains below were found in one sample sequenced in a study of Tregs in tolerant kidney transplant recipients. Sequencing used immunoSEQ multiplex PCR; TCRdb keeps in-frame clones, though not all of them. The sample includes 50,000 to 65,000 clones, about 90% of them seen just once. Recipients received nonmyeloablative bone marrow transplants from related graft donors, with transient mixed chimerism. The sample in question was CD4+ T cells from blood (PBMCs), obtained 6 months after the transplant. The source of these receptors is a human patient who received a combined kidney and bone marrow transplant. Some T cells may originate from the graft donor.

This chain joins TRBV30 and TRBJ2-3; D not certain. The CDR3 has 13 residues. Trimming removed 3 bases at V and 1 base at J, with 8 bases between. Germline V CDR1 and CDR2: GTSNPN, SVGIG (reference sequence). CDR3 sequence (DNA): TGTGCCTGGAGACAAACAGGCACAGATACGCAGTATTTT. Translating gives CAWRQTGTDTQYF.

The chain is built from TRBV5-1 and TRBJ2-4; a possible D gene is TRBD2 (5 bases). The germline V gene has CDR1 SGHRS and CDR2 YFSETQ. The CDR3 length is 16 residues. V was cut by 4 bases and J by 0 bases, with 14 bases left in between. This CDR3 is CASSPDLVLAKNIQYF. The CDR3 DNA is TGCGCCAGCAGCCCGGACTTAGTATTAGCCAAAAACATTCAGTACTTC.

V usage is TRBV5-4 and J usage is TRBJ2-7; 7 bases line up with TRBD1. V lost 4 bases, J lost 3 bases, and 10 bases stayed unmatched. This CDR3 is 15 amino acids long. Germline V gene sequence: CDR1 SGHNT, CDR2 YYREEE (reference sequence). CDR3 DNA sequence: TGTGCCAGCAGCCGACCGACAGGGAAGGTCTACGAGCAGTACTTC. This sequence encodes CASSRPTGKVYEQYF.

The V call is TRBV19, the J call TRBJ2-2; 12 nucleotides agree with TRBD2. Germline CDR1 is LNHDA and CDR2 is SQIVND (reference sequence). The CDR3 covers 17 residues. The V and J ends lost 7 bases and 4 bases, in that order; junction bases with no gene match: 10. The CDR3 is CASTPVLAGGLTGELFF. DNA of the CDR3: TGTGCCAGTACACCGGTACTAGCGGGGGGCCTCACCGGGGAGCTGTTTTTT. The full variable domain, its missing parts supplied by reference TRBV19 and TRBJ2-2, is DGGITQSPKYLFRKEGQNVTLSCEQNLNHDAMYWYRQDPGQGLRLIYYSQIVNDFQKGDIAEGYSVSREKKESFPLTVTSAQKNPTAFYLCASTPVLAGGLTGELFFGEGSRLTVL.

The J gene is TRBJ1-6, the V gene TRBV19; TRBD1 agrees at 7 bases. The CDR3 totals 14 residues. V shed 6 bases, J shed 10 bases, and the junction held 9 bases outside the gene matches. The germline V gene encodes CDR1 LNHDA and CDR2 SQIVND (reference sequence). In DNA form, the CDR3 reads TGTGCCAGTAGCCGGATTACAGGGGAATCACCCCTCCACTTT. This encodes CASSRITGESPLHF.

The V gene is TRBV10-3, the J gene TRBJ1-1, with 7 nucleotides matching TRBD1. The CDR3 is made up of 14 amino acids. V lost 2 bases and J lost 3; bases outside the gene matches: 3. Germline loops: CDR1 ENHRY, CDR2 SYGVKD. CDR3 residues: CAISERQGDTEAFF. The CDR3 nucleotides are TGTGCCATCAGTGAGAGGCAGGGGGACACTGAAGCTTTCTTT.

Here the CDR3 DNA reads TGTGCCAGCAGCCAACGGCTAGCGGGAGGGTCGGGCTCCTACAATGAGCAGTTCTTC. It translates to CASSQRLAGGSGSYNEQFF. The rearrangement links TRBV14 to TRBJ2-1; 12 nucleotides agree with TRBD2. CDR1 is SGHDN, CDR2 FVKESK, per germline. V shed 2 bases and J 0 bases; nucleotides not matched to a gene: 8. This CDR3 has 19 residues. Full variable domain (rest looked up from reference TRBV14 and TRBJ2-1): EAGVTQFPSHSVIEKGQTVTLRCDPISGHDNLYWYRRVMGKEIKFLLHFVKESKQDESGMPNNRFLAERTGGTYSTLKVQPAELEDSGVYFCASSQRLAGGSGSYNEQFFGPGTRLTVL.

This sequence joins TRBV30 and TRBJ1-6, with 8 bases matching TRBD1. CDR1 GTSNPN and CDR2 SVGIG come from the germline V gene (reference sequence). This CDR3 is built from 13 residues. V gave up 3 bases and J gave up 8 bases; unmatched junction bases: 3. CDR3 region: CAWRGQGDSPLHF. In nucleotides, the CDR3 is TGTGCCTGGAGAGGACAGGGTGATTCACCCCTCCACTTT.

This rearrangement joins TRBV10-3 to TRBJ2-7; tentatively, D is TRBD1 (6 bases). The CDR3 extends over 13 amino acids. Germline assignment: CDR1 ENHRY and CDR2 SYGVKD. V dropped 10 bases and J dropped 3 bases, with 16 bases sitting between them. CDR3 bases: TGTGCCACCAGCTCCGGGACAAACTACGAGCAGTACTTC. Amino acid sequence: CATSSGTNYEQYF.

This clone occurred once. J is TRBJ1-1 and V is TRBV27; D is undetermined. Germline CDR1 MNHEY, CDR2 SMNVEV (reference sequence). The CDR3 length is 13 residues. V was pared by 6 bases and J by 4 bases, with 12 bases between. The CDR3 here is CASRDTRGTEAFF. CDR3 sequence (DNA): TGTGCCAGCAGAGATACTCGGGGCACTGAAGCTTTCTTT.

The J gene is TRBJ1-4, the V gene TRBV5-1, with D maybe TRBD1 (5 bases). The germline CDR1 and CDR2 sequences are SGHRS and YFSETQ. The V end lost 1 base, the J end lost 11 bases, and 12 bases lay between the germline ends. The CDR3 extends over 13 amino acids. This CDR3 is CASSLQGVGKLFF. The DNA of the CDR3 is TGCGCCAGCAGCTTGCAAGGGGTAGGGAAACTGTTTTTT. Together with reference TRBV5-1 and TRBJ1-4, the CDR3 gives the full variable domain: KAGVTQTPRYLIKTRGQQVTLSCSPISGHRSVSWYQQTPGQGLQFLFEYFSETQRNKGNFPGRFSGRQFSNSRSEMNVSTLELGDSALYLCASSLQGVGKLFFGSGTQLSVL.

V usage is TRBV27 and J usage is TRBJ2-1; 14 bases map to TRBD2. V lost 8 bases, J lost 0 bases, and 12 bases stayed unmatched. The length of the CDR3 is 19 residues. Germline-derived CDR1 and CDR2 are MNHEY and SMNVEV (reference sequence). This CDR3 reads CASVRLAGGPPGSYNEQFF. The CDR3 DNA sequence: TGTGCCAGCGTTAGACTAGCGGGAGGGCCTCCCGGCTCCTACAATGAGCAGTTCTTC.

The CDR3: CASTPGPQETQYF. In DNA form, the CDR3 reads TGCGCCAGCACCCCGGGTCCCCAAGAGACCCAGTACTTC. The rearrangement joins TRBV5-1 to TRBJ2-5; no clear D. V was pared by 6 bases and J by 1 base, with 10 bases between. The CDR3 length is 13 residues. Looked up from germline, CDR1 is SGHRS and CDR2 is YFSETQ.

The V and J genes are TRBV5-1 and TRBJ2-1, with 15 bases identical to TRBD2. CDR3 size: 14 residues. Germline-derived CDR1 and CDR2 are SGHRS and YFSETQ. Germline trimming cut 7 bases from V and 4 bases from J; bases unmatched to any gene: 0. The DNA for the CDR3 is TGCGCCAGCGGGACTAGCGGGAGGTACAATGAGCAGTTCTTC. Translating it yields CASGTSGRYNEQFF.

This chain uses TRBV29-1 with TRBJ2-1, with 8 bases that match TRBD2. The germline CDR1 and CDR2 sequences are SQVTM and ANQGSEA. V shed 5 bases, J shed 9 bases, and the junction held 9 bases outside the gene matches. There are 13 residues in the CDR3. The CDR3 sequence is CSVKREPLGEQFF. CDR3 nucleotide sequence: TGCAGCGTTAAGCGGGAGCCCCTGGGTGAGCAGTTCTTC.

The gene calls are TRBV19 and TRBJ1-2, with D perhaps matching TRBD1 (6 bases). Trimming took off 3 bases at V and 0 bases at J, with 14 bases between the two ends. Germline CDR1 and CDR2: LNHDA and SQIVND (reference sequence). This CDR3 has 16 amino acids. Written as DNA, the CDR3 is TGTGCCAGTAGTATCCCCCGACAGGCCGCTAACTATGGCTACACCTTC. The encoded protein is CASSIPRQAANYGYTF.

A few counts support this clone. A read error may produce the germline difference seen at one junction end. At the DNA level, this CDR3 is encoded by other sequences in the same sample as well. The V and J genes are TRBV7-9 and TRBJ1-6, with TRBD1 identical over 7 bases. Germline V gives CDR1 SEHNR, CDR2 FQNEAQ (reference sequence). This CDR3 is 14 amino acids long. CDR3 coding DNA: TGTGCCAGCAGCTTGGACAGGTCAAATTCCCCCCTCCACTTT. Its protein is CASSLDRSNSPLHF. Using reference TRBV7-9 and TRBJ1-6 for the parts outside the CDR3, the full variable domain is DTGVSQNPRHKITKRGQNVTFRCDPISEHNRLYWYRQTLGQGPEFLTYFQNEAQLEKSRLLSDRFSAERPKGSFSTLEIQRTEQGDSAMYLCASSLDRSNSPLHFGNGTRLTVT.

This clone was detected only a few times. CDR3 amino acids: CASSSKQGPYEQYF. DNA for the CDR3: TGTGCCAGCAGCTCTAAGCAGGGCCCTTACGAGCAGTACTTC. This chain connects TRBV5-4 to TRBJ2-7, with D possibly being TRBD1 (5 bases). The CDR3 runs 14 residues. The V end lost 3 bases, the J end lost 4 bases, and 14 bases lay between the germline ends. Germline CDR1 SGHNT, CDR2 YYREEE (reference sequence). Using reference TRBV5-4 and TRBJ2-7 for the parts outside the CDR3, the full variable domain is ETGVTQSPTHLIKTRGQQVTLRCSSQSGHNTVSWYQQALGQGPQFIFQYYREEENGRGNFPPRFSGLQFPNYSSELNVNALELDDSALYLCASSSKQGPYEQYFGPGTRLTVT.

The V and J genes are TRBV6-6 and TRBJ2-7; 9 bases agree with TRBD2. The V gene's germline CDR1 is MNHNY and CDR2 SVGAGI (reference sequence). J lost 3 bases, V lost 2 bases, and 5 bases had no gene match. CDR3 length: 15 amino acids. The CDR3 nucleotides read TGTGCCAGCAGTTACAAGCGGGGGGCCCACTACGAGCAGTACTTC. Its translation is CASSYKRGAHYEQYF.

This rearrangement joins TRBV9 to TRBJ2-5, with D possibly matching TRBD1 (6 bases). CDR1 and CDR2 (germline): SGDLS, YYNGEE. This CDR3 has 15 amino acids. V gave up 4 bases and J gave up 1 base, with 14 bases separating them. As DNA, the CDR3 is TGTGCCAGCAGCATCGGGGACAACCGCCAAGAGACCCAGTACTTC. It translates to CASSIGDNRQETQYF.

The CDR3 loop reads CASSPQTGGYEQFF. The DNA for the CDR3 is TGTGCCAGCTCACCACAAACAGGGGGCTATGAGCAGTTCTTC. The rearrangement uses TRBV18 and TRBJ2-1, with 9 bases matching TRBD1. The ends lost 1 base at V and 8 bases at J; junction bases unmatched: 3. The CDR3 is 14 amino acids. Germline V gives CDR1 KGHSH, CDR2 LQKENI.

The chain recombines TRBV28 with TRBJ2-2, with TRBD1 matching over 8 bases. The V segment lost 0 bases and the J segment 4 bases; nucleotides outside the gene matches: 10. The CDR3 is 18 amino acids. Germline lookup yields CDR1 MDHEN and CDR2 SYDVKM. The CDR3 loop is CASSLWSGRGRGTGELFF. CDR3 nucleotides: TGTGCCAGCAGTTTATGGTCGGGCAGGGGGCGGGGCACCGGGGAGCTGTTTTTT.

The chain uses TRBV5-6 and TRBJ2-1, with TRBD2 matching over 7 bases. This CDR3 is built from 14 residues. The germline V gene has CDR1 SGHDT and CDR2 YYEEEE. V trimming: 3 bases; J trimming: 6 bases; junction bases outside the gene matches: 6. CDR3 DNA sequence: TGTGCCAGCAGCTCCCCCGGGGGGTCCAATGAGCAGTTCTTC. Translating it yields CASSSPGGSNEQFF.

The chain links TRBV18 to TRBJ1-2; no reliable D call. CDR1 and CDR2 from the germline V gene are KGHSH and LQKENI. Trimming left V 1 base short and J 6 bases short, with 15 bases between. The CDR3 is made up of 15 amino acids. CDR3 in DNA: TGTGCCAGCTCACCACTAATCCCTGGGCGGGATGGCTACACCTTC. Amino acids: CASSPLIPGRDGYTF. The full variable domain, rest sourced from reference TRBV18 and TRBJ1-2, is NAGVMQNPRHLVRRRGQEARLRCSPMKGHSHVYWYRQLPEEGLKFMVYLQKENIIDESGMPKERFSAEFPKEGPSILRIQQVVRGDSAAYFCASSPLIPGRDGYTFGSGTRLTVV.

This sequence joins TRBV6-5 and TRBJ1-2; D is perhaps TRBD1 (5 bases). Germline values: CDR1 MNHEY, CDR2 SVGAGI. The V gene lost 2 bases and the J gene lost 7 bases, with 8 bases spanning the gap. The CDR3 runs to 12 residues. The CDR3 coding sequence is TGTGCCAGCAGTTACCGACAGTCTGGCTACACCTTC. This encodes CASSYRQSGYTF.

This clone was picked up one time. This sample includes further DNA sequences coding for the same CDR3. CDR3 region: CASGPRVETQYF. DNA for the CDR3: TGTGCTAGTGGTCCGCGAGTGGAGACCCAGTACTTC. The chain uses TRBV12-5 and TRBJ2-5; D unclear. The germline CDR1 and CDR2 sequences are LGHNT and FRNRAP. The CDR3 runs to 12 residues. V lost 5 bases and J 5 bases, leaving 9 bases between the germline ends.

The rearrangement joins TRBV28 to TRBJ1-2; 11 positions match TRBD1. This CDR3 has 17 amino acids. J was trimmed by 4 bases and V by 6 bases; bases with no gene match: 13. Germline CDR1 and CDR2: MDHEN and SYDVKM. CDR3: CASRSGQGASWAYGYTF. The CDR3 DNA sequence: TGTGCCAGCAGATCAGGACAGGGGGCGAGTTGGGCCTATGGCTACACCTTC.

This sequence joins TRBV28 and TRBJ1-2; 7 bases agree with TRBD1. The CDR3 extends over 13 amino acids. From germline, CDR1 is MDHEN and CDR2 SYDVKM. Unmatched junction bases numbered 7, after V lost 6 bases and J lost 6 bases. CDR3 sequence reads: CASRDAGTDGYTF. CDR3 in DNA: TGTGCCAGCAGAGACGCCGGGACAGATGGCTACACCTTC.

The chain links TRBV29-1 to TRBJ1-2; D call uncertain. CDR1 SQVTM and CDR2 ANQGSEA come from the germline V gene. The ends were cut back, 2 bases at V and 6 bases at J, with 4 bases in the middle. The CDR3 extends over 10 amino acids. In DNA form, the CDR3 reads TGCAGCGTTGAACAGGATGGCTACACCTTC. Protein sequence: CSVEQDGYTF.

V is TRBV25-1 and J is TRBJ2-3; D might be TRBD1 (5 bases). This CDR3 spans 14 amino acids. Germline CDR1 is MGHDK and CDR2 is SYGVNS. Trimming took off 2 bases at V and 0 bases at J, with 6 bases between the two ends. The CDR3 region has the DNA TGTGCCAGCAGTGAACAGGGAAGCACAGATACGCAGTATTTT. Its translation: CASSEQGSTDTQYF.